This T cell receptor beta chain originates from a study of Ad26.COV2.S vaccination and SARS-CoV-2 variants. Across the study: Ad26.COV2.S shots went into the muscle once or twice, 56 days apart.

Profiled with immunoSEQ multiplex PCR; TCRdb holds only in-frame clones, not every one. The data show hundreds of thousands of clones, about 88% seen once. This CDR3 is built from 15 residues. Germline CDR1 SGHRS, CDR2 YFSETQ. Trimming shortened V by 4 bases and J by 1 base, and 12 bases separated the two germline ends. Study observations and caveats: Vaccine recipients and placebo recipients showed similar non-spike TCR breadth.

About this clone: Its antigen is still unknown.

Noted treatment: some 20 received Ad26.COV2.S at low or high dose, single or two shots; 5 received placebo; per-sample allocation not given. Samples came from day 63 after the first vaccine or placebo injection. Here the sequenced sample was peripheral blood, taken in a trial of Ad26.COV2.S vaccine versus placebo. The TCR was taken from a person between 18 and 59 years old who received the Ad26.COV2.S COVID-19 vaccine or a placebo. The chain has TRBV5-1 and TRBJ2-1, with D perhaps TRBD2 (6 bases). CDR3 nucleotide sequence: TGCGCCAGCAGCCCGGACGGGGGATCCTACAATGAGCAGTTCTTC. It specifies CASSPDGGSYNEQFF. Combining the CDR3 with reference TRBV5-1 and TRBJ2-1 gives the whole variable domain KAGVTQTPRYLIKTRGQQVTLSCSPISGHRSVSWYQQTPGQGLQFLFEYFSETQRNKGNFPGRFSGRQFSNSRSEMNVSTLELGDSALYLCASSPDGGSYNEQFFGPGTRLTVL.